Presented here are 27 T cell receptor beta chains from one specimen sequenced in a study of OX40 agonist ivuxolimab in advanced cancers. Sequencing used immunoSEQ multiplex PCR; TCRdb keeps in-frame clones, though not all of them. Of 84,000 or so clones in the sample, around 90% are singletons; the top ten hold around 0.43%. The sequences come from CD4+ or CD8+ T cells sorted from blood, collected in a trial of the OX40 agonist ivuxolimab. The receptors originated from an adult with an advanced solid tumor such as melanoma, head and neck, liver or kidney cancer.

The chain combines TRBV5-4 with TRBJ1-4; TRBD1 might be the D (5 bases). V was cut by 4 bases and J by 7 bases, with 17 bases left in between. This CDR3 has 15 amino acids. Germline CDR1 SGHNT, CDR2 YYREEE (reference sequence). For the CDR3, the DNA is TGTGCCAGCAGCCCGGACCCAGGGAGGGCTGAAAAACTGTTTTTT. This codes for CASSPDPGRAEKLFF.

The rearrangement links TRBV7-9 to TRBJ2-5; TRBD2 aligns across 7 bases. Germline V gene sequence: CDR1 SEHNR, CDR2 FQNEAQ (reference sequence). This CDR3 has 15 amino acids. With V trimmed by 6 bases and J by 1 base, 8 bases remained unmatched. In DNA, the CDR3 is TGTGCCAGCAGTAAAGTCTCTAGCGGCCAAGAGACCCAGTACTTC. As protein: CASSKVSSGQETQYF. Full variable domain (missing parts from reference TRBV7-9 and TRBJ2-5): DTGVSQNPRHKITKRGQNVTFRCDPISEHNRLYWYRQTLGQGPEFLTYFQNEAQLEKSRLLSDRFSAERPKGSFSTLEIQRTEQGDSAMYLCASSKVSSGQETQYFGPGTRLLVL.

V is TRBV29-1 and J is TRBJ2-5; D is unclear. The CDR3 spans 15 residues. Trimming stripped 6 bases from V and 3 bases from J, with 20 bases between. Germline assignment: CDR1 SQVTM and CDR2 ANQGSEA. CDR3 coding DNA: TGCAGCGTCCAGAACGGGCAGTTCGTGGAAGAGACCCAGTACTTC. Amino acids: CSVQNGQFVEETQYF.

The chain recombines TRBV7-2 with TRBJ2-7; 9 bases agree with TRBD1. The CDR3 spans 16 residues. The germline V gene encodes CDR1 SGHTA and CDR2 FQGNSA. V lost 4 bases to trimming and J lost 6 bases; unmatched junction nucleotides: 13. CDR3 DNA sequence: TGTGCCAGCAGCTCCCCGAAGGGACAGGGAAGAATCGAGCAGTACTTC. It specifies CASSSPKGQGRIEQYF.

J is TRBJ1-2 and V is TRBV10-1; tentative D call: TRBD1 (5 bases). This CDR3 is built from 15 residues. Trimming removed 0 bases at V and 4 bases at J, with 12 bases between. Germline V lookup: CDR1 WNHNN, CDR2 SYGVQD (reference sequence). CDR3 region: CASSESLGLGYGYTF. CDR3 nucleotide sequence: TGCGCCAGCAGTGAGTCGTTGGGGCTCGGCTATGGCTACACCTTC.

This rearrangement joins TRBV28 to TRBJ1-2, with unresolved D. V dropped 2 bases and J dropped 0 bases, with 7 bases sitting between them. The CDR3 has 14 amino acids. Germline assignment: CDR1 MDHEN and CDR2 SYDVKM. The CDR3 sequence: CASSLRNPNYGYTF. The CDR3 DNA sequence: TGTGCCAGCAGTTTAAGGAATCCTAACTATGGCTACACCTTC.

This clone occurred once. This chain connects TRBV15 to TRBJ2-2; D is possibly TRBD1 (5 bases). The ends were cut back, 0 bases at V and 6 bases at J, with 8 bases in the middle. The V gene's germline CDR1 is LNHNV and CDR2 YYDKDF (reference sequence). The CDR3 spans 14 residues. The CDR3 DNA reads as TGTGCCACCAGCAGAGAAGGGGTATCCGGGGAGCTGTTTTTT. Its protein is CATSREGVSGELFF.

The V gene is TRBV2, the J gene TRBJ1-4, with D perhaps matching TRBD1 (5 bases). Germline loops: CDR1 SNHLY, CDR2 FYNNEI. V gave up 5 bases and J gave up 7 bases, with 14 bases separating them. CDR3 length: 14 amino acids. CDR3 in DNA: TGTGCCAGCAGTTTACTCGTTAGGGGTGAAAAACTGTTTTTT. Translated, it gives CASSLLVRGEKLFF.

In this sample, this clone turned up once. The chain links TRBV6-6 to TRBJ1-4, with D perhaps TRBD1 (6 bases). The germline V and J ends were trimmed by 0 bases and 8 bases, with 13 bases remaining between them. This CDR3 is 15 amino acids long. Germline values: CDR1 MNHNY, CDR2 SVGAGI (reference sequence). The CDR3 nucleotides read TGTGCCAGCAGTTACTCGACACAGGGTGGAGAAAAACTGTTTTTT. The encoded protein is CASSYSTQGGEKLFF.

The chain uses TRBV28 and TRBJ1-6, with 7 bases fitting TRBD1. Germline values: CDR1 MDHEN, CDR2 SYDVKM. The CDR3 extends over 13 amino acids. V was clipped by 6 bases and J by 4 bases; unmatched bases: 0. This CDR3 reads CASRQGYNSPLHF. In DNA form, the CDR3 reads TGTGCCAGCAGACAGGGGTATAATTCACCCCTCCACTTT. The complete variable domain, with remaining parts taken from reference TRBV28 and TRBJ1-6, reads DVKVTQSSRYLVKRTGEKVFLECVQDMDHENMFWYRQDPGLGLRLIYFSYDVKMKEKGDIPEGYSVSREKKERFSLILESASTNQTSMYLCASRQGYNSPLHFGNGTRLTVT.

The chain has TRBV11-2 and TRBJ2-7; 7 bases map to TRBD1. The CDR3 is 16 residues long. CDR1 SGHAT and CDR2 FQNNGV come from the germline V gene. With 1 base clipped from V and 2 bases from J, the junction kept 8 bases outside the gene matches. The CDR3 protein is CASSLGLAGGAYEQYF. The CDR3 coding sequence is TGTGCCAGCAGCTTAGGGTTGGCAGGGGGAGCCTACGAGCAGTACTTC.

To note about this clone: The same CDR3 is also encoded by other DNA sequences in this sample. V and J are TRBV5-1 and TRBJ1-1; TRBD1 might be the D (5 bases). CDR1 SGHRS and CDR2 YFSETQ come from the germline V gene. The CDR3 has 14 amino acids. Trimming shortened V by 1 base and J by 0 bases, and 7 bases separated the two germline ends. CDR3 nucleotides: TGCGCCAGCAGCTTGCAGGGAATGAACACTGAAGCTTTCTTT. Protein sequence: CASSLQGMNTEAFF.

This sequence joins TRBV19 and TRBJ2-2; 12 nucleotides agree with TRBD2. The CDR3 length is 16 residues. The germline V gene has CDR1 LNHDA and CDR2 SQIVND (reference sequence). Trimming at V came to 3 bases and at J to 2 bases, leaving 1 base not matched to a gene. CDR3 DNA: TGTGCCAGTAGTATGGGACTAGCGGGTAACACCGGGGAGCTGTTTTTT. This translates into CASSMGLAGNTGELFF.

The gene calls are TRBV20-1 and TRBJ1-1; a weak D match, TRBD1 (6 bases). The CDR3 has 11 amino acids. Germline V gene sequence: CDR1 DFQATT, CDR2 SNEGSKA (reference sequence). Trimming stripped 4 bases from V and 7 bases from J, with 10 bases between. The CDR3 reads CSATGQSEAFF. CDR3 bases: TGCAGTGCTACGGGACAAAGTGAAGCTTTCTTT.

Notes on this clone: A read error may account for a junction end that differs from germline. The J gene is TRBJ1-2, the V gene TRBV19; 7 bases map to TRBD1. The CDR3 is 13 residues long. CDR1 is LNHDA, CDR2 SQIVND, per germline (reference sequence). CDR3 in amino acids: CASNHQGRQGLLF. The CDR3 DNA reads TGTGCCAGTAATCATCAGGGTCGACAGGGCCTTCTCTTC.

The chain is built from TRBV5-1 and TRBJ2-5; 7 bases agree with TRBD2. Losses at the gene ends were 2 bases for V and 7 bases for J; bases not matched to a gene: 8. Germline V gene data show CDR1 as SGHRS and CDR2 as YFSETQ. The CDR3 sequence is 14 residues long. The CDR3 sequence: CASSFAGEGGTQYF. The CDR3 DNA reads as TGCGCCAGCAGCTTTGCGGGAGAGGGAGGGACCCAGTACTTC.

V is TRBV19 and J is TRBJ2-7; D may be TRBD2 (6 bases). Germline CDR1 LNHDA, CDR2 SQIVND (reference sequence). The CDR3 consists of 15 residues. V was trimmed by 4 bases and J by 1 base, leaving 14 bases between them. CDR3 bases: TGTGCCAGTAGTACGTTAGCGGACGGATCCTACGAGCAGTACTTC. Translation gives CASSTLADGSYEQYF.

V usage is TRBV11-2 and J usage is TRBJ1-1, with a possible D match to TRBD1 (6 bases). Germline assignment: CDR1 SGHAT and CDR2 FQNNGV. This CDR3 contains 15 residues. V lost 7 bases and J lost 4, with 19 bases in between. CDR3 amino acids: CASTFMGAGGTEAFF. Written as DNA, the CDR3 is TGTGCCAGCACCTTTATGGGGGCGGGGGGCACTGAAGCTTTCTTT.

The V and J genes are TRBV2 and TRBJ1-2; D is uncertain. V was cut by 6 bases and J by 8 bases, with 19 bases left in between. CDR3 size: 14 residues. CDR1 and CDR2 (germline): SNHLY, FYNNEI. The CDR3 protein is CASSEEGVAWGYTF. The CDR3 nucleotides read TGTGCCAGCAGCGAGGAAGGAGTAGCGTGGGGCTACACCTTC.

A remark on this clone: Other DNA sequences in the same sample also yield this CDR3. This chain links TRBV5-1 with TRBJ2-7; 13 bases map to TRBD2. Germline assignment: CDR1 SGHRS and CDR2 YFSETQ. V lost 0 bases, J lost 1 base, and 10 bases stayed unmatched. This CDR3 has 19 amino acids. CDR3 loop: CASSLAPLAGGPLSYEQYF. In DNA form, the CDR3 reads TGCGCCAGCAGCTTGGCCCCACTAGCGGGAGGGCCTCTTTCCTACGAGCAGTACTTC.

CDR3 in amino acids: CASSQAPSGPNTGELFF. CDR3 in DNA: TGTGCCAGCTCACAGGCCCCGAGCGGACCAAACACCGGGGAGCTGTTTTTT. The chain carries TRBV18 and TRBJ2-2; TRBD2 is a possible D gene (5 bases). The germline V gene has CDR1 KGHSH and CDR2 LQKENI. Trimming cost V 4 bases and J 2 bases, with 17 bases left between them. The CDR3 runs 17 residues.

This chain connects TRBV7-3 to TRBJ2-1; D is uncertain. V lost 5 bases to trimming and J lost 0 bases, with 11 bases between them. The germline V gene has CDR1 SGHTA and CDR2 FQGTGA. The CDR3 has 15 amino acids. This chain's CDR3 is CASSPTSTSYNEQFF. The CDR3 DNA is TGTGCCAGCAGCCCGACGTCTACCTCCTACAATGAGCAGTTCTTC.

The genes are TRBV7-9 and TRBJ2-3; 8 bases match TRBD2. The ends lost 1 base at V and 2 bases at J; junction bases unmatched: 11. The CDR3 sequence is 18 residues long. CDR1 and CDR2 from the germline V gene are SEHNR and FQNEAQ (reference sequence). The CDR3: CASSLVGRAGVYTDTQYF. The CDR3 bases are TGTGCCAGCAGCTTAGTGGGTCGAGCGGGAGTCTACACAGATACGCAGTATTTT. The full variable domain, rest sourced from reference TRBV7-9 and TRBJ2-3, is DTGVSQNPRHKITKRGQNVTFRCDPISEHNRLYWYRQTLGQGPEFLTYFQNEAQLEKSRLLSDRFSAERPKGSFSTLEIQRTEQGDSAMYLCASSLVGRAGVYTDTQYFGPGTRLTVL.

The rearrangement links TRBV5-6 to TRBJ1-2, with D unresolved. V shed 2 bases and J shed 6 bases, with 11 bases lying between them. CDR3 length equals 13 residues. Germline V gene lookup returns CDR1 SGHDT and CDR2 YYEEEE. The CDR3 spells CASSFLSTHGYTF. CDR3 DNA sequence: TGTGCCAGCAGCTTTCTGTCCACTCATGGCTACACCTTC.

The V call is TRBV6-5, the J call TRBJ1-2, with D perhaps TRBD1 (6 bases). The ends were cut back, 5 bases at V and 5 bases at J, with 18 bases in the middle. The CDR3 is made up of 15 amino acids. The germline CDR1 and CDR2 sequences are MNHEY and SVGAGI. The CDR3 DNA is TGTGCCAGCAGTCCACTTACACAGGGATGGTATGGCTACACCTTC. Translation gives CASSPLTQGWYGYTF.

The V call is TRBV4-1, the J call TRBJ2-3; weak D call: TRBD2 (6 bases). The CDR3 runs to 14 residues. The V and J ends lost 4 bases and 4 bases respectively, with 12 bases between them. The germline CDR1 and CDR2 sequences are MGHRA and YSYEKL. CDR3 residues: CASSPLRDPDTQYF. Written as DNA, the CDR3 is TGCGCCAGCAGCCCCTTGCGGGATCCAGATACGCAGTATTTT.

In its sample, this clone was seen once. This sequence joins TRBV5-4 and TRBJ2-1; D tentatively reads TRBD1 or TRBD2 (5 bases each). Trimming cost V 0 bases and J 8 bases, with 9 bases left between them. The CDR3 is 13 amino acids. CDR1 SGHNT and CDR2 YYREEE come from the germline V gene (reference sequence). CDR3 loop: CASSLVGGDEQFF. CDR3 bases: TGTGCCAGCAGCTTGGTTGGGGGTGATGAGCAGTTCTTC.